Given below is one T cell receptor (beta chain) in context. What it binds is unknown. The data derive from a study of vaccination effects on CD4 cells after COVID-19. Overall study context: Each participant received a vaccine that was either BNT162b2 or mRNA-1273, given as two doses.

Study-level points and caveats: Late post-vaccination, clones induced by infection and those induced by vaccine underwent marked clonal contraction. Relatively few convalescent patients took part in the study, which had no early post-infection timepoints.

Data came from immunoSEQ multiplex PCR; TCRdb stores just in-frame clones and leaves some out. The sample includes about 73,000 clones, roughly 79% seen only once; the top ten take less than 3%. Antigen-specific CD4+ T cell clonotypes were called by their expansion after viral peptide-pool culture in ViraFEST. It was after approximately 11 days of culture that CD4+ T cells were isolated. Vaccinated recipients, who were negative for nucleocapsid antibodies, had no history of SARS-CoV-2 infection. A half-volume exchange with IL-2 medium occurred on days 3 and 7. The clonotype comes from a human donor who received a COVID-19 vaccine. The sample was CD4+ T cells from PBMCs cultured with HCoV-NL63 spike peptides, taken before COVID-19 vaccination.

The CDR3 DNA follows: TGTGCCAGCAGCCAAGATGGGGACAGTGTTTCGGGGACCCAGTACTTC. Translation: CASSQDGDSVSGTQYF. The V gene is TRBV14, the J gene TRBJ2-5; TRBD1 matches 7 bases. With 0 bases clipped from V and 7 bases from J, the junction kept 11 bases outside the gene matches. The CDR3 extends over 16 amino acids. CDR1 SGHDN and CDR2 FVKESK come from the germline V gene.